A selection of T cell receptor beta chains follows, all from one sample in a study of CD8+ T cells in alopecia areata. Method: immunoSEQ multiplex PCR; TCRdb's copy keeps in-frame clones and lacks some. Of about 210,000 clones listed, around 65% are singletons. The source was CD4+ T cells sorted from blood, collected at week 4, from a patient treated with tofacitinib. The receptors shown here come from a human donor with alopecia areata. Each CDR3 is given with its conserved first and last residue. Fields, in order: clone size, J gene, D gene, V gene, CDR3 protein, CDR3 DNA. A D gene is named only where the DNA matches it firmly. Clone sizes are given selectively: once, few, many, or a class where the clone is expanded.

>few|TRBJ2-1|TRBD2|TRBV7-2
CASSLTGGRWIEQFF
TGTGCCAGCAGCCTTACGGGGGGGCGTTGGATTGAGCAGTTCTTC
>.|TRBJ1-5|TRBD1|TRBV23-1
CASSHLLGGWKVKNQPQHF
TGCGCCAGCAGTCATCTCCTAGGGGGCTGGAAAGTCAAAAATCAGCCCCAGCATTTT
>.|TRBJ1-2|.|TRBV9
CASSAFRGGYTF
TGTGCCAGCAGCGCCTTCAGGGGCGGCTACACCTTC
>once|TRBJ1-6|.|TRBV4-3
CASSQVGNNSPLHF
TGCGCCAGCAGCCAAGTAGGGAACAATTCACCCCTCCACTTT
>.|TRBJ1-5|.|TRBV30
CAWSVQFGNQPQHF
TGTGCCTGGAGTGTTCAGTTTGGGAATCAGCCCCAGCATTTT
>.|TRBJ2-1|TRBD2|TRBV7-9
CASTPGGAEQFF
TGTGCCAGCACCCCCGGGGGGGCTGAGCAGTTCTTC
>.|TRBJ1-2|TRBD1|TRBV6-6
CASSRSRQGYGGGYTF
TGTGCCAGCAGCCGGAGCCGACAGGGATACGGAGGTGGCTACACCTTC
>.|TRBJ1-2|TRBD1|TRBV9
CASSPNLDRGYGYTF
TGTGCCAGCAGCCCTAATCTCGACAGGGGTTATGGCTACACCTTC
>.|TRBJ1-2|TRBD1|TRBV28
CASSSSWGQSYGYTF
TGTGCCAGCAGTTCAAGCTGGGGACAGAGCTATGGCTACACCTTC
>.|TRBJ2-7|.|TRBV2
CASSEARIDTYEQYF
TGTGCCAGCAGTGAAGCGAGGATAGACACCTACGAGCAGTACTTC
>.|TRBJ2-4|TRBD1|TRBV5-6
CASRFARDSKSKNIQYF
TGTGCCAGCAGGTTCGCCCGGGACAGCAAAAGTAAAAACATTCAGTACTTC
>once|TRBJ1-3|TRBD1|TRBV5-4
CASSAGQRNTIYF
TGTGCCAGCAGCGCGGGACAGAGAAACACCATATATTTT
>few|TRBJ2-5|.|TRBV29-1
CSVETGVETQYF
TGCAGCGTAGAGACAGGAGTGGAGACCCAGTACTTC